This TCR beta chain was sequenced in a study of T cell repertoires in cytomegalovirus infection. For the study at large: As its CMV epitopes, the study selected recently identified HLA-C-restricted and well-studied HLA-B-restricted targets. TCR beta signatures that were public indicated CMV infection and matching HLA type.

About this clonotype itself: The target antigen is unknown.

TCRdb independently ran MiXCR on the reads; one entry per CDR3 protein. This table has about 480,000 distinct CDR3 sequences, about 33% appearing once. Study-wide results and limits: Predominance within the ex vivo response was attributable to HLA-C-restricted CMV-specific TCR beta clonotypes. People with CMV and the relevant HLA were identified by cumulative public TCR beta family frequency.

With 5 bases clipped from V and 2 bases from J, the junction kept 8 bases outside the gene matches. There are 15 residues in the CDR3. This receptor was identified in a human donor in good health (CMV status not recorded). Some clones in this sample may be carry-over from other donors' samples. The V gene is TRBV12-3 or TRBV12-4, the J gene TRBJ1-1, with 7 bases that match TRBD1. The sequencing here drew on cultured PBMCs, taken from culture after CMV antigen stimulation. In DNA form, the CDR3 reads TGTGCCAGCAGTCTCACCGGGACAGCCAACACTGAAGCTTTCTTT. Amino acid sequence: CASSLTGTANTEAFF.